Each of the 28 T cell receptor beta chains below was sequenced from the same sample in a study of neurological immune-mediated disorders. TCRdb used MiXCR to reprocess the 5' RACE reads, holding one entry per CDR3 protein. The data contain about 120,000 distinct CDR3 sequences, roughly 3.2% of them singletons. The specimen sequenced was PBMCs. Receptors originate from a woman younger than 45 with multiple sclerosis.

This clonotype occurred many times. Written as DNA, the CDR3 is TGTGCCAGCAGTCCCATATTGGGGGTGAGGGGATCTGAAGCTTTCTTT. Protein product: CASSPILGVRGSEAFF. The rearrangement links TRBV12-3 or TRBV12-4 to TRBJ1-1; tentatively, D is TRBD1 (5 bases). CDR3 length equals 16 residues. The V end lost 5 bases, the J end lost 6 bases, and 22 bases lay between the germline ends.

This clonotype was counted many times. The rearrangement joins TRBV9 to TRBJ2-7, with TRBD2 matching over 9 bases. V lost 4 bases to trimming and J lost 0 bases; unmatched junction nucleotides: 5. CDR1 and CDR2 from the germline V gene are SGDLS and YYNGEE. The CDR3 covers 15 residues. The CDR3 loop is CASSPVAGASYEQYF. The CDR3 DNA reads TGTGCCAGCAGCCCCGTAGCGGGGGCCTCCTACGAGCAGTACTTC. Together with reference TRBV9 and TRBJ2-7, the CDR3 gives the full variable domain: DSGVTQTPKHLITATGQRVTLRCSPRSGDLSVYWYQQSLDQGLQFLIQYYNGEERAKGNILERFSAQQFPDLHSELNLSSLELGDSALYFCASSPVAGASYEQYFGPGTRLTVT.

This clonotype was counted only a few times. A read error may explain this, as a much larger clone is one base away. V usage is TRBV5-1 and J usage is TRBJ2-2, with D maybe TRBD2 (5 bases). This CDR3 spans 15 amino acids. The V gene's germline CDR1 is SGHRS and CDR2 YFSETQ. CDR3 DNA: TGCGCCAGAAGCTTGGTCCGGGGGAACACCGGGGAGCTGTTTTTT. Its protein product is CARSLVRGNTGELFF.

This clonotype was seen ten or more times. The chain couples TRBV7-2 to TRBJ2-7, with D uncertain. Germline values: CDR1 SGHTA, CDR2 FQGNSA. This CDR3 spans 19 amino acids. V lost 1 base, J lost 0 bases, and 22 bases lay in between. Here the CDR3 DNA reads TGTGCCAGCAGCTTAGTTCCCCGGGCAACGACCCTAAGCTCCTACGAGCAGTACTTC. Protein product: CASSLVPRATTLSSYEQYF. The whole variable domain, filled in from reference TRBV7-2 and TRBJ2-7, reads GAGVSQSPSNKVTEKGKDVELRCDPISGHTALYWYRQSLGQGLEFLIYFQGNSAPDKSGLPSDRFSAERTGGSVSTLTIQRTQQEDSAVYLCASSLVPRATTLSSYEQYFGPGTRLTVT.

This clonotype has at least ten counts. V usage is TRBV6-1 and J usage is TRBJ2-3; 7 bases fit TRBD1. The CDR3 sequence is 14 residues long. Germline lookup yields CDR1 MNHNS and CDR2 SASEGT. The junction had 7 bases not matched to a gene; V was cut back by 10 bases and J by 0 bases. This CDR3 reads CAITGTASTDTQYF. Written as DNA, the CDR3 is TGTGCCATAACCGGGACAGCGAGCACAGATACGCAGTATTTT.

Many counts were recorded for this clonotype. This chain connects TRBV28 to TRBJ2-6, with unresolved D. The CDR3 covers 16 residues. V lost 2 bases and J 0 bases, leaving 8 bases between the germline ends. In germline, CDR1 is MDHEN, CDR2 SYDVKM. CDR3 sequence reads: CASSLLGGSGANVLTF. CDR3 bases: TGTGCCAGCAGTTTACTCGGCGGCTCTGGGGCCAACGTCCTGACTTTC.

This clonotype was observed many times. The chain links TRBV29-1 to TRBJ2-1; either TRBD1 or TRBD2 may fit D (5 bases each). The germline V gene encodes CDR1 SQVTM and CDR2 ANQGSEA. Trimming removed 3 bases from V and 0 bases from J, with 15 bases in between. The CDR3 is 16 residues long. CDR3: CSVDKGTLSSYNEQFF. DNA for the CDR3: TGCAGCGTTGATAAGGGGACCCTGAGCTCCTACAATGAGCAGTTCTTC.

Ten or more counts support this clonotype. J is TRBJ1-6 and V is TRBV7-2, with D unresolved. V was clipped by 5 bases and J by 9 bases, with 14 bases between them. The CDR3 spans 14 residues. CDR1 and CDR2 from the germline V gene are SGHTA and FQGNSA. The CDR3 nucleotides are TGTGCCAGCAGCCTTACTCAACAAGTTTCACCCCTCCACTTT. Translating it yields CASSLTQQVSPLHF.

This clonotype was seen repeatedly, ten times or more. The CDR3 DNA reads TGCAGCGTTGAGGATCGGACAGAAATCACAGATACGCAGTATTTT. Translated: CSVEDRTEITDTQYF. The V gene is TRBV29-1, the J gene TRBJ2-3, with a weak D call TRBD1 (6 bases). CDR1 is SQVTM and CDR2 is ANQGSEA in the germline V gene. This CDR3 spans 15 amino acids. The ends were cut back, 3 bases at V and 2 bases at J, with 15 bases in the middle.

This clonotype was detected a few times. The chain recombines TRBV30 with TRBJ2-3, with TRBD2 matching 8 bases. The CDR3 sequence is 17 residues long. V was clipped by 5 bases and J by 3 bases; unmatched bases: 16. The germline gives CDR1 GTSNPN, CDR2 SVGIG (reference sequence). The CDR3 loop reads CAWGDDPASGPTDTQYF. CDR3 nucleotide sequence: TGTGCCTGGGGTGATGATCCGGCTAGCGGGCCGACAGATACGCAGTATTTT.

This clonotype was seen repeatedly, ten times or more. The rearrangement links TRBV7-2 to TRBJ1-5, with 10 bases identical to TRBD1. CDR3 length: 16 amino acids. The V and J ends lost 5 bases and 2 bases, in that order; junction bases with no gene match: 6. Germline V CDR1 and CDR2: SGHTA, FQGNSA. This CDR3 is CASSTTGGVGNQPQHF. DNA of the CDR3: TGTGCCAGCAGCACGACAGGGGGCGTAGGCAATCAGCCCCAGCATTTT.

This clonotype was recorded at least ten times. The chain links TRBV12-3 or TRBV12-4 to TRBJ1-2, with D possibly TRBD1 on 6 matching bases. The CDR3 is 15 amino acids. With 3 bases removed from V and 2 bases from J, the gap between germline ends came to 13 bases. CDR3 loop: CASSFSRGWNYGYTF. The DNA for the CDR3 is TGTGCCAGCAGTTTTTCGAGGGGGTGGAACTATGGCTACACCTTC.

This clonotype showed up many times. The chain joins TRBV5-1 to TRBJ2-1, with a weak D call TRBD2 (6 bases). This CDR3 comprises 16 residues. Germline CDR1 and CDR2: SGHRS and YFSETQ. V was shortened by 1 base and J by 2 bases, with 13 bases between the two germline ends. CDR3 DNA: TGCGCCAGCAGCTTGAGGTACGGAGGGACCTACAATGAGCAGTTCTTC. It is translated as CASSLRYGGTYNEQFF.

The genes are TRBV5-1 and TRBJ2-1; D is unresolved. Trimming left V 0 bases short and J 7 bases short, with 8 bases between. The CDR3 contains 13 residues. The V gene's germline CDR1 is SGHRS and CDR2 YFSETQ. The DNA of the CDR3 is TGCGCCAGCAGCTTGGGCCTAACGAATGAGCAGTTCTTC. Its protein product is CASSLGLTNEQFF.

This clonotype was recorded at least ten times. The rearrangement uses TRBV9 and TRBJ2-3, with a tentative D call TRBD2 (6 bases). The CDR3 runs 14 residues. Germline V lookup: CDR1 SGDLS, CDR2 YYNGEE. With 3 bases removed from V and 2 bases from J, the gap between germline ends came to 10 bases. CDR3 sequence: CASSARTNTDTQYF. The CDR3 bases are TGTGCCAGCAGCGCCAGGACTAACACAGATACGCAGTATTTT. Looking up the rest from reference TRBV9 and TRBJ2-3 gives the full variable domain: DSGVTQTPKHLITATGQRVTLRCSPRSGDLSVYWYQQSLDQGLQFLIQYYNGEERAKGNILERFSAQQFPDLHSELNLSSLELGDSALYFCASSARTNTDTQYFGPGTRLTVL.

This clonotype was observed a handful of times. Being one base from a much bigger clone, this may be a read error. This sequence joins TRBV6-2 or TRBV6-3 and TRBJ2-7; possibly TRBD1 for D (5 bases). V shed 10 bases and J shed 4 bases, with 14 bases lying between them. CDR3 length: 12 residues. From germline, CDR1 is MNHEY and CDR2 SVGEGT. CDR3 sequence (DNA): TGTGCCAACAACTCAGGGTCTTACGAGCAGTACTTC. Protein sequence: CANNSGSYEQYF.

This clonotype was counted at least ten times. The gene calls are TRBV5-1 and TRBJ2-7, with D perhaps TRBD1 (6 bases). The germline gives CDR1 SGHRS, CDR2 YFSETQ. V lost 4 bases to trimming and J lost 7 bases, with 15 bases between them. The CDR3 is 13 amino acids. This CDR3 is CASSPGTFVEQYF. For the CDR3, the DNA is TGCGCCAGCAGCCCCGGGACATTCGTGGAGCAGTACTTC. The complete variable domain, with remaining parts taken from reference TRBV5-1 and TRBJ2-7, reads KAGVTQTPRYLIKTRGQQVTLSCSPISGHRSVSWYQQTPGQGLQFLFEYFSETQRNKGNFPGRFSGRQFSNSRSEMNVSTLELGDSALYLCASSPGTFVEQYFGPGTRLTVT.

This clonotype has more than one count but fewer than ten. A much larger clone differs by one base, so this may be a read error. V gene TRBV7-9 combines with J gene TRBJ1-1; D may be TRBD1 (5 bases). Germline loops: CDR1 SEHNR, CDR2 FQNEAQ (reference sequence). The germline V and J ends were trimmed by 0 bases and 11 bases, with 10 bases remaining between them. CDR3 length: 12 amino acids. The CDR3 sequence is CASSLAPGNAFF. The CDR3 region has the DNA TGTGCCAGCAGCTTAGCCCCAGGGAACGCTTTCTTT.

The sample holds many counts of this clonotype. CDR3 sequence (DNA): TGCAGTGCTAGAGCTGGGGAGAGGGGAACCTACGAGCAGTACTTC. It codes for CSARAGERGTYEQYF. The gene calls are TRBV20-1 and TRBJ2-7, with D perhaps assigned TRBD1 or TRBD2 (5 bases each). From germline, CDR1 is DFQATT and CDR2 SNEGSKA (reference sequence). The germline V and J ends were trimmed by 1 base and 2 bases, with 15 bases remaining between them. There are 15 residues in the CDR3.

This clonotype occurred many times. This rearrangement joins TRBV10-2 to TRBJ2-7; TRBD2 matches at 13 bases. Per the germline V gene, CDR1 is WSHSY and CDR2 is SAAADI. This CDR3 is 14 amino acids long. The V and J ends lost 7 bases and 5 bases, in that order; junction bases with no gene match: 5. The DNA for the CDR3 is TGCGCCAGCAACACCGGGACTAGCGGGAACGAGCAGTACTTC. Protein sequence: CASNTGTSGNEQYF.

In its sample, this clonotype was seen many times. The chain combines TRBV7-7 with TRBJ2-1; D call uncertain. The V end was cut by 5 bases, the J end by 8 bases, with 13 bases between. Germline CDR1 SSHAT, CDR2 FNYEAQ (reference sequence). This CDR3 region has 13 residues. In nucleotides, the CDR3 is TGTGCCAGCAGCCCCTTCTCCAGCTATGAGCAGTTCTTC. Translating gives CASSPFSSYEQFF.

This clonotype was detected ten times or more. The chain employs TRBV20-1 and TRBJ2-2; perhaps TRBD1 as D (5 bases). Trimming cost V 0 bases and J 4 bases, with 9 bases left between them. The CDR3 spans 14 residues. CDR1 and CDR2 (germline): DFQATT, SNEGSKA (reference sequence). CDR3: CSARDRTSTGELFF. The CDR3 DNA reads as TGCAGTGCTAGAGACAGGACAAGCACCGGGGAGCTGTTTTTT.

This clonotype showed up many times. The V call is TRBV6-6, the J call TRBJ1-5; no clear D. This CDR3 has 12 residues. Per germline, CDR1 MNHNY and CDR2 SVGAGI (reference sequence). CDR3 in DNA: TGTGCAATAAAAGGTCCCAATCAGCCCCAGCATTTT. It translates to CAIKGPNQPQHF.

This clonotype appeared many times. V is TRBV3-1 and J is TRBJ2-7, with 7 bases aligning to TRBD2. The CDR3 extends over 15 amino acids. The trim removed 4 bases at V and 0 bases at J, leaving 6 bases unmatched. Per the germline V gene, CDR1 is LGHDT and CDR2 is YNNKEL (reference sequence). The DNA for the CDR3 is TGTGCCAGCAGCCCTGCAGCGGGGACCTCCTACGAGCAGTACTTC. This translates into CASSPAAGTSYEQYF.

The table lists this clonotype with many counts. This rearrangement joins TRBV12-3 or TRBV12-4 to TRBJ1-1; D gene ambiguous. The CDR3 is made up of 14 amino acids. V lost 1 base and J lost 3, with 9 bases in between. The CDR3 region has the DNA TGTGCCAGCAGTTTAGGGGTGGTGGACACTGAAGCTTTCTTT. Amino acids: CASSLGVVDTEAFF.

This clonotype was counted at least ten times. This chain uses TRBV10-3 with TRBJ1-2, with 9 bases lining up with TRBD1. Germline V CDR1 and CDR2: ENHRY, SYGVKD. The CDR3 loop spans 14 amino acids. V lost 4 bases, J lost 8 bases, and 8 bases stayed unmatched. CDR3 region: CAISGDRAGKGYTF. The CDR3 nucleotides read TGTGCCATCAGTGGGGACAGGGCGGGCAAAGGCTACACCTTC.

This clonotype was detected ten times or more. This chain connects TRBV7-9 to TRBJ1-5; D is undetermined. The V gene lost 5 bases and the J gene lost 6 bases, with 14 bases spanning the gap. Germline loops: CDR1 SEHNR, CDR2 FQNEAQ (reference sequence). The CDR3 consists of 14 residues. In DNA, the CDR3 is TGTGCCAGCAGCCCGTCAAAGGTCGCTCAGCCCCAGCATTTT. This translates into CASSPSKVAQPQHF.

To note about this clonotype: This may be a read error: a much more frequent sequence differs by one nucleotide. V gene TRBV7-2 combines with J gene TRBJ2-1; D is possibly TRBD2 (6 bases). Trimming cost V 0 bases and J 12 bases, with 18 bases left between them. Germline lookup yields CDR1 SGHTA and CDR2 FQGNSA. This CDR3 spans 15 amino acids. In nucleotides, the CDR3 is TGTGCCAGCAGCTTAGCCGGACTACCGACCGATGCGCAGTTCTTC. The encoded protein is CASSLAGLPTDAQFF. Variable domain in full (rest from reference TRBV7-2 and TRBJ2-1): GAGVSQSPSNKVTEKGKDVELRCDPISGHTALYWYRQSLGQGLEFLIYFQGNSAPDKSGLPSDRFSAERTGGSVSTLTIQRTQQEDSAVYLCASSLAGLPTDAQFFGPGTRLTVL.